Below, one T cell receptor (beta chain) is given with its context. The antigen remains undetermined. The data were obtained in a study of graft-versus-host responses after intestinal transplantation. Overall study context: Recipients had transplants, and these were multivisceral, liver-intestinal, or isolated intestinal.

Study-level results: GvH clones surfaced in recipient marrow, some emerging earlier in ileum or blood. An association linked early post-transplant HvG declines with peak circulating GvH clone levels.

The V gene's germline CDR1 is SQVTM and CDR2 ANQGSEA. With 0 bases removed from V and 6 bases from J, the gap between germline ends came to 6 bases. The CDR3 spans 12 residues. This table comes from immunoSEQ multiplex PCR, and its TCRdb copy is limited to in-frame clones, with some not included. The data contain 93,000 or so clones, roughly 93% of them singletons. The receptor's source is a human donor who received an intestinal transplant. The chain recombines TRBV29-1 with TRBJ2-1; D is undetermined. The sample was unstimulated CD8+ T cells sorted from spleen or lymph node cells, taken before intestinal transplant. The CDR3 is CSVEDPPNEQFF. The CDR3 nucleotides read TGCAGCGTTGAAGATCCGCCCAATGAGCAGTTCTTC.